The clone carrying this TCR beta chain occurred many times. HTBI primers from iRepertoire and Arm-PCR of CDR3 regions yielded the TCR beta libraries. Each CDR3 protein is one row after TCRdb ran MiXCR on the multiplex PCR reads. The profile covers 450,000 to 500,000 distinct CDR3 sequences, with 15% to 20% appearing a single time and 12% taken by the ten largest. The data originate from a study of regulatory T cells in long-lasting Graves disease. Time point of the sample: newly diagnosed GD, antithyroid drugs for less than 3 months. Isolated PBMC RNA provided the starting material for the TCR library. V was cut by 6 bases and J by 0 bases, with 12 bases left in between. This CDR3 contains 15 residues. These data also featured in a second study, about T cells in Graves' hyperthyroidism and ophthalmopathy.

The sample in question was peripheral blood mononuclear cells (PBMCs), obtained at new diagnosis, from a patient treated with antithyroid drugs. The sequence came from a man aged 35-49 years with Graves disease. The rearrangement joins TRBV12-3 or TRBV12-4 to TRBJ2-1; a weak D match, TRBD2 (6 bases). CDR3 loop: CASRAGLGSYNEQFF. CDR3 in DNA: TGTGCCAGCAGGGCGGGACTTGGCTCCTACAATGAGCAGTTCTTC.